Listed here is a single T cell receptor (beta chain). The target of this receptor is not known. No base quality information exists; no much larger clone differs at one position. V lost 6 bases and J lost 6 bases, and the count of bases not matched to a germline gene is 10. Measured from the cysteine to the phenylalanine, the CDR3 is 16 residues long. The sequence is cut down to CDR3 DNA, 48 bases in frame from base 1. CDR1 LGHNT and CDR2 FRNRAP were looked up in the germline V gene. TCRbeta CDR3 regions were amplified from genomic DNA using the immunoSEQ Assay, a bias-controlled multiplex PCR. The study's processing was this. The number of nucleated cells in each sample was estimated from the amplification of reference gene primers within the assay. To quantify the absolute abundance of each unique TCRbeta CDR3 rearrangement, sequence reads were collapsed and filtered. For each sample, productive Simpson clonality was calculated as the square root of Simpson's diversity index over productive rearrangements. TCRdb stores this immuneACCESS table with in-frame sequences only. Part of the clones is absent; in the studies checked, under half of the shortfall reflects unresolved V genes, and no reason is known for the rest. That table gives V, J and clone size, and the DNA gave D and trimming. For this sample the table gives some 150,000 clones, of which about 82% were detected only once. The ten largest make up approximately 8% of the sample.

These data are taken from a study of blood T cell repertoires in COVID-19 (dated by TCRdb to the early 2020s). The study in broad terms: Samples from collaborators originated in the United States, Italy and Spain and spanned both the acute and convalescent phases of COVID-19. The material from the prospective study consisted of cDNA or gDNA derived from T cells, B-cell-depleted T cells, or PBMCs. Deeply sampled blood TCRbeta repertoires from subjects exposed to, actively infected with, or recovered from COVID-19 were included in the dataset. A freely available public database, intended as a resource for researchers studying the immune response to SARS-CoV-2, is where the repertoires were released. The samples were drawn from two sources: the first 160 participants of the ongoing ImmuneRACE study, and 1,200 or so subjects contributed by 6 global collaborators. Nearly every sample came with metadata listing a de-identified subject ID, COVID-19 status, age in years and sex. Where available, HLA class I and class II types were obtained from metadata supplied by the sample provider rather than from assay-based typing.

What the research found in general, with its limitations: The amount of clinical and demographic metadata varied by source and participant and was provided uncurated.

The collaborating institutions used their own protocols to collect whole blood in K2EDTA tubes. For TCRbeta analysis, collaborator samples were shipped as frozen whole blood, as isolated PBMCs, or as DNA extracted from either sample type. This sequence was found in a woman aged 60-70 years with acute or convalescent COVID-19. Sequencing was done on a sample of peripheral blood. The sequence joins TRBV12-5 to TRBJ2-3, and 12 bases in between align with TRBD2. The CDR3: CASGRTSGGRPDTQYF. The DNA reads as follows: TGTGCTAGTGGACGTACTAGCGGGGGGCGTCCTGATACGCAGTATTTT.